This T cell receptor (beta chain) derives from a study of cytomegalovirus exposure and HLA in healthy donors. Overall study results and limits: Follow-up analysis found HLA locus-dependent TCR association rates, highest for DRB1 and lowest for HLA-C. Later genetic work tied a missense DCLRE1C variant to beta-chain V and J trimming.

The CDR3 is 11 residues long. Trimming took 5 bases from V and 8 from J, leaving 12 bases between them. Germline CDR1 SQVTM, CDR2 ANQGSEA. A word on this clone: Its antigen is undetermined.

The PCR contained 60 Vbeta and 13 Jbeta primers. In the study's own analysis: Counted up in a later analysis, unique TCR beta chains came to 60 million to 95 million, with roughly 11 million shared. The table came from immunoSEQ multiplex PCR; TCRdb's copy has only in-frame clones and leaves some out. For V, J and clone size, that table is used; D and trimming come from the DNA. The data contain under 200,000 clones, 80% to 85% of them seen just once; the ten biggest clones take up approximately 2%. This chain joins TRBV29-1 and TRBJ1-2; D is perhaps TRBD1 (6 bases). This receptor was identified in a woman aged 18-29 years in good health and CMV-seropositive. Sequencing was carried out using PBMCs. For the CDR3, the DNA is TGCAGCGTTACTACAGGGAACGGCTACACCTTC. Translated: CSVTTGNGYTF.